The 9 T cell receptor beta chains reported below all come from one sample, sequenced in a study of T cells after yellow fever vaccination. In TCRdb, the 5' RACE reads were re-called with MiXCR into one record per CDR3 protein. This table has a few hundred thousand distinct CDR3 sequences, 9.5% to 15% appearing once. Here the sequenced sample was CD4+ T cells sorted from PBMCs, taken 15 days after the yellow fever booster vaccination. The receptors were gathered from a man aged 18 to 35 who received the YFV17D yellow fever vaccine.

This clonotype appeared many times. The J gene is TRBJ2-7, the V gene TRBV7-8; TRBD1 agrees at 9 bases. The ends lost 7 bases at V and 0 bases at J; junction bases unmatched: 7. This CDR3 comprises 15 residues. CDR1 SGHVS and CDR2 FQNEAQ come from the germline V gene. The CDR3 spells CASIAGTGPSYEQYF. The CDR3 nucleotides are TGTGCCAGCATCGCCGGGACAGGGCCCTCCTACGAGCAGTACTTC. Using reference TRBV7-8 and TRBJ2-7 for the parts outside the CDR3, the full variable domain is GAGVSQSPRYKVAKRGQDVALRCDPISGHVSLFWYQQALGQGPEFLTYFQNEAQLDKSGLPSDRFFAERPEGSVSTLKIQRTQQEDSAVYLCASIAGTGPSYEQYFGPGTRLTVT.

The V call is TRBV5-1, the J call TRBJ2-1; TRBD2 matches 16 bases. Germline assignment: CDR1 SGHRS and CDR2 YFSETQ. V lost 3 bases and J lost 4; bases outside the gene matches: 7. CDR3 length: 18 residues. CDR3: CASSSPGTSGGVYNEQFF. In DNA, the CDR3 is TGCGCCAGCAGCTCACCCGGGACTAGCGGGGGGGTGTACAATGAGCAGTTCTTC.

The rearrangement joins TRBV5-1 to TRBJ2-3; 11 bases agree with TRBD2. CDR1 and CDR2 (germline): SGHRS, YFSETQ. After removal of 7 bases from V and 4 bases from J, the junction contained 8 bases not matched to a gene. This CDR3 has 15 amino acids. In DNA form, the CDR3 reads TGCGCCAGCGCCACACTAGCGGGGGTTGCAGATACGCAGTATTTT. It is translated as CASATLAGVADTQYF.

This clonotype was counted a few times. V and J are TRBV12-3 or TRBV12-4 and TRBJ1-2; 9 nucleotides align to TRBD1. The V and J ends lost 6 bases and 8 bases, in that order; junction bases with no gene match: 13. The CDR3 totals 15 residues. DNA of the CDR3: TGTGCCAGCAGCCCAAACGCGACAGGGGGGAGAGGCTACACCTTC. Translating gives CASSPNATGGRGYTF.

The chain combines TRBV7-2 with TRBJ1-1; TRBD1 matches 7 bases. J was trimmed by 8 bases and V by 5 bases; bases with no gene match: 5. CDR1 is SGHTA and CDR2 is FQGNSA in the germline V gene. This CDR3 is built from 12 residues. CDR3 sequence: CASSTSGQEAFF. The CDR3 DNA sequence: TGTGCCAGCAGCACATCGGGACAGGAAGCTTTCTTT.

The CDR3 region is CATSSGGFRETQYF. CDR3 DNA sequence: TGTGCCACCAGCTCCGGGGGGTTCAGGGAGACCCAGTACTTC. The rearrangement joins TRBV15 to TRBJ2-5; 7 nucleotides line up with TRBD2. V gave up 5 bases and J gave up 5 bases; unmatched junction bases: 8. This CDR3 spans 14 amino acids. CDR1 is LNHNV and CDR2 is YYDKDF in the germline V gene (reference sequence).

This clonotype was recorded a few times. V usage is TRBV7-9 and J usage is TRBJ2-7, with 9 bases lining up with TRBD1. J lost 3 bases, V lost 1 base, and 10 bases had no gene match. CDR1 is SEHNR and CDR2 is FQNEAQ in the germline V gene (reference sequence). The CDR3 extends over 17 amino acids. The CDR3 DNA reads TGTGCCAGCAGCTTAGGAGGGACAGGGACCCCCATCTACGAGCAGTACGTC. As protein: CASSLGGTGTPIYEQYV.

The rearrangement uses TRBV4-3 and TRBJ1-3; no firm D call. Between the trimmed V and J ends, which lost 4 bases and 0 bases, there was a span of 13 bases. Germline V gene data show CDR1 as LGHNA and CDR2 as YSLEER. This CDR3 is 16 amino acids long. The CDR3 DNA reads as TGCGCCAGCAGCCCCCGTTGGGCAGGCTCTGGAAACACCATATATTTT. Protein product: CASSPRWAGSGNTIYF.

J is TRBJ2-1 and V is TRBV6-1; 7 nucleotides align to TRBD1. CDR1 and CDR2 (germline): MNHNS, SASEGT. The CDR3 has 15 amino acids. Trimming at V came to 6 bases and at J to 12 bases, leaving 17 bases not matched to a gene. CDR3 in DNA: TGTGCCAGCAGGAGGGGTGGACAGGCGTCAATGAGGCAGTTCTTC. This codes for CASRRGGQASMRQFF.